The 20 T cell receptor beta chains below were found in one sample sequenced in a study of cytomegalovirus exposure and HLA in healthy donors. The PCR was carried out with 60 Vbeta primers and 13 Jbeta primers. Sequencing was performed with immunoSEQ multiplex PCR; in TCRdb, only in-frame clones are kept and a portion is missing. The data show some 200,000 clones, about 86% seen once. Sequences were obtained from PBMCs. These receptors were taken from a woman between 25 and 40 years old in good health and CMV-seronegative.

This clone was recorded a few times. This CDR3 is CATSSDSWGPKSGEQYF. The CDR3 coding sequence is TGTGCCACCAGCAGTGATTCATGGGGCCCTAAATCTGGCGAGCAGTACTTC. V is TRBV15 and J is TRBJ2-7; tentatively, D is TRBD1 (5 bases). The V and J ends lost 3 bases and 6 bases respectively, with 24 bases between them. The CDR3 is 17 amino acids. Germline assignment: CDR1 LNHNV and CDR2 YYDKDF (reference sequence).

J is TRBJ2-2 and V is TRBV10-3; tentatively, D is TRBD1 (6 bases). Trimming stripped 4 bases from V and 0 bases from J, with 12 bases between. The CDR3 has 16 residues. Germline V gene sequence: CDR1 ENHRY, CDR2 SYGVKD. The CDR3 DNA reads as TGTGCCATCAGTGGCTCAGGGGTTGCGAACACCGGGGAGCTGTTTTTT. This encodes CAISGSGVANTGELFF.

The chain combines TRBV29-1 with TRBJ1-3, with a possible D match to TRBD1 (5 bases). Per germline, CDR1 SQVTM and CDR2 ANQGSEA. The ends were cut back, 4 bases at V and 4 bases at J, with 17 bases in the middle. This CDR3 contains 15 residues. The CDR3 nucleotides are TGCAGCGTTGTTTCCCCTGTGACAGAGGGAAACACCATATATTTT. It encodes CSVVSPVTEGNTIYF.

The chain joins TRBV7-2 to TRBJ2-4; no clear D gene. V was trimmed by 1 base and J by 5 bases, leaving 6 bases between them. The CDR3 consists of 13 residues. Germline CDR1 reads SGHTA; CDR2 reads FQGNSA. The CDR3 protein is CASSLDRENIQYF. CDR3 bases: TGTGCCAGCAGCTTAGACCGGGAAAACATTCAGTACTTC.

This chain uses TRBV9 with TRBJ2-3, with 8 positions matching TRBD2. V shed 4 bases and J 0 bases; nucleotides not matched to a gene: 7. CDR3 size: 16 residues. CDR1 and CDR2 from the germline V gene are SGDLS and YYNGEE. In DNA, the CDR3 is TGTGCCAGCAGCTCCCGGGGGGGGGAGAGCACAGATACGCAGTATTTT. Protein product: CASSSRGGESTDTQYF.

The V and J genes are TRBV19 and TRBJ2-3, with D possibly matching TRBD2 (6 bases). Germline CDR1 LNHDA, CDR2 SQIVND (reference sequence). This CDR3 is built from 15 residues. V lost 7 bases and J lost 0, with 14 bases in between. The CDR3 DNA sequence: TGTGCCAGTACCCCTGGAGGGGTGAGCACAGATACGCAGTATTTT. This sequence encodes CASTPGGVSTDTQYF.

The chain recombines TRBV5-5 with TRBJ1-5; a weak D match, TRBD1 (5 bases). This CDR3 is built from 14 residues. Germline CDR1 reads SGHKS; CDR2 reads YYEKEE (reference sequence). V shed 1 base and J shed 5 bases, with 10 bases lying between them. CDR3 sequence (DNA): TGTGCCAGCAGCTTGTCAGGGTCGGATCAGCCCCAGCATTTT. This gives the protein CASSLSGSDQPQHF. The full variable domain, completed using reference TRBV5-5 and TRBJ1-5, is DAGVTQSPTHLIKTRGQQVTLRCSPISGHKSVSWYQQVLGQGPQFIFQYYEKEERGRGNFPDRFSARQFPNYSSELNVNALLLGDSALYLCASSLSGSDQPQHFGDGTRLSIL.

V usage is TRBV30 and J usage is TRBJ1-2; 7 positions agree with TRBD1. CDR3 length: 16 residues. Trimming took 2 bases from V and 0 from J; bases not matched to a gene: 9. Germline values: CDR1 GTSNPN, CDR2 SVGIG (reference sequence). Here the CDR3 reads CAWSREGAYPNYGYTF. CDR3 coding DNA: TGTGCCTGGAGTCGGGAGGGGGCCTACCCTAACTATGGCTACACCTTC.

V and J are TRBV4-3 and TRBJ2-2, with TRBD2 as a possible D gene (6 bases). Trimming took off 0 bases at V and 1 base at J, with 9 bases between the two ends. Germline CDR1 reads LGHNA; CDR2 reads YSLEER. The CDR3 has 16 amino acids. CDR3 protein: CASSQDGGGNTGELFF. CDR3 DNA: TGCGCCAGCAGCCAAGACGGGGGAGGGAACACCGGGGAGCTGTTTTTT.

This sequence joins TRBV5-4 and TRBJ2-7, with 8 bases identical to TRBD2. The V segment lost 6 bases and the J segment 4 bases; nucleotides outside the gene matches: 9. This CDR3 spans 14 amino acids. Germline CDR1 is SGHNT and CDR2 is YYREEE (reference sequence). This CDR3 reads CASNPGGVPYEQYF. The CDR3 DNA is TGTGCCAGCAACCCCGGGGGGGTCCCGTACGAGCAGTACTTC.

This chain connects TRBV4-1 to TRBJ2-1; 8 nucleotides line up with TRBD2. Trimming removed 2 bases from V and 5 bases from J; junction bases left unmatched: 5. This CDR3 spans 15 amino acids. CDR1 is MGHRA, CDR2 YSYEKL, per germline. CDR3 DNA: TGCGCCAGCAGCCAACCTAGCGGGCTAAACAATGAGCAGTTCTTC. This gives the protein CASSQPSGLNNEQFF.

The chain uses TRBV2 and TRBJ1-4; no clear D gene. The CDR3 is 14 residues long. CDR1 and CDR2 from the germline V gene are SNHLY and FYNNEI. The ends were cut back, 6 bases at V and 8 bases at J, with 16 bases in the middle. This CDR3 reads CASSDNREIEKLFF. In nucleotides, the CDR3 is TGTGCCAGCAGCGATAACCGGGAGATAGAAAAACTGTTTTTT.

The CDR3 DNA follows: TGCAGCGTAGCACCGGGACAGGGGACCTACGAGCAGTACTTC. Protein product: CSVAPGQGTYEQYF. The V gene is TRBV29-1, the J gene TRBJ2-7; TRBD1 matches at 10 bases. V was pared by 6 bases and J by 2 bases, with 7 bases of the junction left unmatched. CDR3 length: 14 residues. The germline V gene encodes CDR1 SQVTM and CDR2 ANQGSEA.

This clone came up a few times. The chain has TRBV7-2 and TRBJ2-2; 7 bases are a match to TRBD2. CDR3 length equals 16 residues. Germline CDR1 SGHTA, CDR2 FQGNSA. The V gene end was trimmed by 4 bases and the J gene end by 1 base; junction bases not matched to a gene: 6. The CDR3 bases are TGTGCCAGCAGCTCCTTTGGGGGGGGGAACACCGGGGAGCTGTTTTTT. This codes for CASSSFGGGNTGELFF.

In the case of this clone: Other DNA sequences from this sample encode an identical CDR3 as well. This sequence joins TRBV5-1 and TRBJ1-1; 8 nucleotides match TRBD1. CDR1 SGHRS and CDR2 YFSETQ come from the germline V gene. The CDR3 spans 13 residues. The V gene end was trimmed by 5 bases and the J gene end by 5 bases; junction bases not matched to a gene: 5. The chain's CDR3 is CASSLTGETEAFF. In DNA form, the CDR3 reads TGCGCCAGCAGTCTGACAGGGGAGACTGAAGCTTTCTTT.

The sample holds a few counts of this clone. The CDR3 sequence is CASHGRGPSTDTQYF. The CDR3 bases are TGTGCCAGTCATGGAAGAGGCCCTAGCACAGATACGCAGTATTTT. The chain has TRBV28 and TRBJ2-3, with D unresolved. The CDR3 loop spans 15 amino acids. Germline CDR1 is MDHEN and CDR2 is SYDVKM. The germline V and J ends were trimmed by 9 bases and 0 bases, with 16 bases remaining between them.

The gene calls are TRBV6-1 and TRBJ2-5; 11 bases fit TRBD1. The CDR3 contains 18 residues. Per the germline V gene, CDR1 is MNHNS and CDR2 is SASEGT. V dropped 2 bases and J dropped 5; count of bases not matched to a gene: 13. The CDR3 DNA reads as TGTGCCAGCAGTGAAAGCCTGGGGACAGGGGGTAGGAGGGAGACCCAGTACTTC. Residues: CASSESLGTGGRRETQYF.

The rearrangement joins TRBV19 to TRBJ2-7; TRBD2 aligns across 11 bases. The length of the CDR3 is 14 residues. The V and J ends lost 5 bases and 3 bases, in that order; junction bases with no gene match: 3. Looked up from germline, CDR1 is LNHDA and CDR2 is SQIVND (reference sequence). CDR3 sequence: CASSLGTSGYEQYF. Here the CDR3 DNA reads TGTGCCAGTAGTCTCGGGACTAGCGGCTACGAGCAGTACTTC. The entire variable domain, with the rest obtained from reference TRBV19 and TRBJ2-7, is as follows: DGGITQSPKYLFRKEGQNVTLSCEQNLNHDAMYWYRQDPGQGLRLIYYSQIVNDFQKGDIAEGYSVSREKKESFPLTVTSAQKNPTAFYLCASSLGTSGYEQYFGPGTRLTVT.

V gene TRBV28 combines with J gene TRBJ1-2; a possible D gene is TRBD1 (6 bases). V lost 1 base and J lost 8, with 23 bases in between. This CDR3 has 17 amino acids. CDR1 MDHEN and CDR2 SYDVKM come from the germline V gene. This chain's CDR3 is CASSLLPYSWGGGGYTF. DNA of the CDR3: TGTGCCAGCAGTTTATTACCCTATAGTTGGGGGGGCGGCGGCTACACCTTC.

The J gene is TRBJ2-5, the V gene TRBV19; D is unclear. The CDR3 covers 14 residues. V was trimmed by 3 bases and J by 0 bases, leaving 8 bases between them. Germline V gene data show CDR1 as LNHDA and CDR2 as SQIVND (reference sequence). CDR3 in amino acids: CASSMYSHQETQYF. The CDR3, as DNA: TGTGCCAGTAGTATGTACAGCCACCAAGAGACCCAGTACTTC.